The present TCR beta chain was sequenced within a study of blood T cell repertoires in COVID-19. Turning to the study itself: T cells, B-cell-depleted T cells, or PBMCs provided the cDNA or gDNA that served as material.

CDR1 and CDR2 from the germline V gene are MNHEY and SMNVEV (reference sequence). This CDR3 region has 13 residues. The V end was cut by 2 bases, the J end by 1 base, with 5 bases between. TCRdb's table, derived via immunoSEQ multiplex PCR, lists solely in-frame clones and lacks some. The sample lists 55,000 to 65,000 clones; about 83% were seen once. J is TRBJ1-1 and V is TRBV27; no firm D call. This receptor was identified in a human donor in a cohort sampled during active COVID-19. Sample: peripheral blood. CDR3 residues: CASSLTGNTEAFF. DNA for the CDR3: TGTGCCAGCAGTTTAACGGGGAACACTGAAGCTTTCTTT.